Below, 18 T cell receptor beta chains from the same sample are listed, as sequenced in a study of T cells in Graves' hyperthyroidism and ophthalmopathy. TCR beta CDR3 regions were amplified from RNA. Initially, a first-round RT-PCR of the TCR CDR3 employed the HTBI primer set. In TCRdb, the multiplex PCR reads were re-called with MiXCR into one record per CDR3 protein. Of some 600,000 distinct CDR3 sequences listed, approximately 13% were seen once; the top ten hold about 5.8%. Sequences were obtained from blood. The receptors were sampled from a woman aged 25 to 39 with Graves' hyperthyroidism that later progressed to Graves' ophthalmopathy.

This clonotype was counted ten times or more. The rearrangement joins TRBV12-3 or TRBV12-4 to TRBJ1-1, with a tentative D call TRBD1 (5 bases). Trimming stripped 6 bases from V and 9 bases from J, with 17 bases between. The length of the CDR3 is 13 residues. The DNA for the CDR3 is TGTGCCAGCAGCCGCGGACAAGAGGCAAAAGCTTTCTTT. Translation: CASSRGQEAKAFF.

This clonotype was seen only once. A read error is possible here, since a much larger clone lies one base away. This chain links TRBV20-1 with TRBJ2-2; no definite D call. The CDR3 has 14 amino acids. V gave up 5 bases and J gave up 7 bases, with 17 bases separating them. Per germline, CDR1 DFQATT and CDR2 SNEGSKA (reference sequence). The CDR3 sequence is CSAPPRVDNGELFF. As DNA, the CDR3 is TGCAGTGCTCCCCCTCGAGTAGACAACGGGGAGCTGTTTTTT.

This clonotype came up many times. The V and J genes are TRBV27 and TRBJ1-1, with TRBD1 matching 7 bases. The trim removed 9 bases at V and 0 bases at J, leaving 10 bases unmatched. The CDR3 runs to 15 residues. Germline loops: CDR1 MNHEY, CDR2 SMNVEV (reference sequence). This CDR3 is CASRGDSLMNTEAFF. The CDR3 region has the DNA TGTGCCAGTCGAGGGGACAGTCTCATGAACACTGAAGCTTTCTTT.

This clonotype has at least ten counts. The rearrangement uses TRBV12-3 or TRBV12-4 and TRBJ1-2; 10 positions agree with TRBD1. The J segment lost 4 bases and the V segment lost 5 bases, leaving 4 bases of the junction unmatched. There are 14 residues in the CDR3. CDR3: CASSRQGAAYGYTF. The CDR3 DNA reads as TGTGCCAGCAGTAGACAGGGGGCGGCCTATGGCTACACCTTC.

At least ten counts were recorded for this clonotype. V is TRBV12-3 or TRBV12-4 and J is TRBJ2-1; 8 bases align to TRBD2. This CDR3 region has 15 residues. Losses at the gene ends were 6 bases for V and 4 bases for J; bases not matched to a gene: 8. The CDR3 coding sequence is TGTGCCAGCAGCCAAGGGAGCGGGAGTTACAATGAGCAGTTCTTC. Translating gives CASSQGSGSYNEQFF.

The chain carries TRBV10-3 and TRBJ1-2; D not resolved. This CDR3 region has 15 residues. V shed 2 bases and J shed 4 bases, with 14 bases lying between them. CDR1 is ENHRY and CDR2 is SYGVKD in the germline V gene. The CDR3 nucleotides are TGTGCCATCAGTGAGCGCTCAGACACCATCTATGGCTACACCTTC. Translation gives CAISERSDTIYGYTF.

This sequence joins TRBV12-3 or TRBV12-4 and TRBJ1-2, with D unclear. V lost 3 bases and J 4 bases, leaving 15 bases between the germline ends. This CDR3 has 15 amino acids. The CDR3 loop is CASSFPNPLGYGYTF. CDR3 nucleotides: TGTGCCAGCAGTTTCCCCAACCCCCTTGGCTATGGCTACACCTTC.

This clonotype came up many times. The chain recombines TRBV24-1 with TRBJ2-1; 8 bases align to TRBD2. CDR3 length equals 15 residues. With V trimmed by 3 bases and J by 8 bases, 8 bases remained unmatched. CDR1 is KGHDR and CDR2 is SFDVKD in the germline V gene. Here the CDR3 reads CATSDRVAGIDEQFF. CDR3 in DNA: TGTGCCACCAGTGATAGGGTAGCGGGAATCGATGAGCAGTTCTTC.

This clonotype was recorded a few times. The chain combines TRBV15 with TRBJ1-1; D is possibly TRBD1 (6 bases). CDR1 LNHNV and CDR2 YYDKDF come from the germline V gene (reference sequence). The CDR3 runs to 13 residues. V gave up 3 bases and J gave up 6 bases, with 11 bases separating them. The CDR3 sequence: CATSRTGQAEAFF. The DNA of the CDR3 is TGTGCCACCAGCAGGACAGGTCAGGCTGAAGCTTTCTTT.

This clonotype was observed a single time. The gene calls are TRBV5-6 and TRBJ2-1, with D perhaps TRBD1 (6 bases). V lost 5 bases and J lost 3, with 18 bases in between. This CDR3 region has 16 residues. Germline V gene sequence: CDR1 SGHDT, CDR2 YYEEEE. CDR3 in amino acids: CASRKDRPFFYNEQFF. For the CDR3, the DNA is TGTGCCAGCAGGAAGGACAGACCGTTTTTCTACAATGAGCAGTTCTTC.

This clonotype was observed at least ten times. The chain combines TRBV6-1 with TRBJ1-4; D might be TRBD1 (5 bases). The CDR3 loop spans 16 amino acids. Trimming took off 5 bases at V and 0 bases at J, with 13 bases between the two ends. Germline loops: CDR1 MNHNS, CDR2 SASEGT. CDR3 in amino acids: CASSRATAATNEKLFF. CDR3 sequence (DNA): TGTGCCAGCAGTCGTGCGACAGCTGCAACTAATGAAAAACTGTTTTTT.

In its sample, this clonotype was seen many times. The gene calls are TRBV2 and TRBJ2-1; possible D gene TRBD1, 6 bases. Germline assignment: CDR1 SNHLY and CDR2 FYNNEI. The CDR3 extends over 12 amino acids. The V gene lost 5 bases and the J gene lost 9 bases, with 11 bases spanning the gap. CDR3 bases: TGTGCCAGCAGTCCCGGACAGCTTGAGCAGTTCTTC. Amino acids: CASSPGQLEQFF.

This clonotype appeared many times. V usage is TRBV6-1 and J usage is TRBJ2-3; D might be TRBD2 (5 bases). This CDR3 has 13 residues. Trimming removed 3 bases at V and 6 bases at J, with 10 bases between. In germline, CDR1 is MNHNS, CDR2 SASEGT. The CDR3 DNA follows: TGTGCCAGCAGTGACGTAGACTACGATACGCAGTATTTT. Translated: CASSDVDYDTQYF.

Many counts were recorded for this clonotype. The chain uses TRBV3-1 and TRBJ2-1; D is unclear. The CDR3 length is 14 residues. The germline V gene has CDR1 LGHDT and CDR2 YNNKEL (reference sequence). V dropped 1 base and J dropped 8 bases, with 12 bases sitting between them. Here the CDR3 DNA reads TGTGCCAGCAGCCAAGGAAATAGTTACCATGAGCAGTTCTTC. It yields the protein CASSQGNSYHEQFF.

This clonotype was seen just once. The chain uses TRBV28 and TRBJ2-7, with TRBD1 matching over 7 bases. With V trimmed by 3 bases and J by 3 bases, 5 bases remained unmatched. The CDR3 is made up of 14 amino acids. The germline CDR1 and CDR2 sequences are MDHEN and SYDVKM. CDR3 residues: CASSFWQGDYEQYF. The CDR3 coding sequence is TGTGCCAGCAGTTTCTGGCAGGGGGACTACGAGCAGTACTTC.

The chain links TRBV3-1 to TRBJ2-3; D is uncertain. The CDR3 runs to 14 residues. V gave up 2 bases and J gave up 7 bases, with 13 bases separating them. Germline V CDR1 and CDR2: LGHDT, YNNKEL (reference sequence). The CDR3 loop reads CASSQMPPLNTQYF. The CDR3 DNA follows: TGTGCCAGCAGCCAAATGCCCCCACTTAATACGCAGTATTTT.

This clonotype was counted ten times or more. The rearrangement links TRBV18 to TRBJ2-7; D is undetermined. The germline V and J ends were trimmed by 1 base and 5 bases, with 9 bases remaining between them. CDR1 and CDR2 (germline): KGHSH, LQKENI. The CDR3 extends over 13 amino acids. The CDR3 coding sequence is TGTGCCAGCTCACCACGGGATTTCCACGAGCAGTACTTC. This sequence encodes CASSPRDFHEQYF.

Points on this clonotype: One end of the junction varies from germline; a read error may be responsible. CDR3 amino acids: CAIRGGTEDHPQHF. DNA of the CDR3: TGTGCCATCAGGGGGGGGACGGAGGATCATCCCCAGCATTTT. The V and J genes are TRBV10-3 and TRBJ1-5; maybe TRBD1 (5 bases). The V gene's germline CDR1 is ENHRY and CDR2 SYGVKD. The CDR3 has 14 amino acids.